This T cell receptor (beta chain) was identified during a study of vaccination effects on CD4 cells after COVID-19. Study as a whole: Each participant was administered two doses of either the BNT162b2 or the mRNA-1273 vaccine.

The repertoire was sequenced with immunoSEQ multiplex PCR; TCRdb's copy has only in-frame clones and lacks some. The sample includes 62,000 or so clones, about 80% of them seen just once. This CDR3 spans 15 amino acids. The V and J ends lost 4 bases and 6 bases, in that order; junction bases with no gene match: 9. CDR1 is SGHRS and CDR2 is YFSETQ in the germline V gene. Within the ViraFEST assay, antigen-specific CD4+ T cells underwent expansion with viral peptide pools prior to sequencing. Culture proceeded for approximately 10 days, and CD4+ T cells were then isolated. Prior SARS-CoV-2 infection was absent in the vaccine recipients, as shown by negative nucleocapsid antibodies. Only one count was recorded for this clone. What it binds is not known.

Specimen: CD4+ T cells from PBMCs cultured with SARS-CoV-2 spike peptides, collected before COVID-19 vaccination. The V call is TRBV5-1, the J call TRBJ1-2; 10 bases line up with TRBD1. This sequence was found in a human donor who received a COVID-19 vaccine. CDR3 in DNA: TGCGCCAGCAGCCCCTCTCCGGGACAGGGGAATGGCTACACCTTC. Its protein is CASSPSPGQGNGYTF.